The clone carrying this T cell receptor (beta chain) was picked up a small number of times. The antigen is not known. MiXCR was run by TCRdb on the RT-PCR reads, yielding one entry per CDR3 protein. This sample has about 650,000 distinct CDR3 sequences; 15% to 18% occur once, and the top ten carry around 10%. These data come from a study of response to subunit inactivated influenza vaccine. Findings and caveats of the study: It was suggested by the authors that few new T cells are recruited by each seasonal influenza vaccination.

The sequence derives from a man over 45 who received an inactivated influenza vaccine. Sequencing used PBMCs from blood, obtained roughly 12 days after vaccination.

CDR3 coding DNA: TGTGCCAGCAGCCAAGCACCGGGAGCTAGAGATACGCAGTATTTT. Translating gives CASSQAPGARDTQYF. The V and J genes are TRBV4-2 and TRBJ2-3; D is possibly TRBD2 (6 bases). From germline, CDR1 is LGHNA and CDR2 YNFKEQ. The CDR3 sequence is 15 residues long. Trimming took 1 base from V and 5 from J, leaving 13 bases between them.